A selection of T cell receptor beta chains follows, all from one sample in a study of T cell responses to AZD1222 COVID-19 vaccine. Measured with immunoSEQ multiplex PCR; TCRdb has only the in-frame clones, and not every one. The sample lists tens of thousands of clones; roughly 90% were seen once. This specimen was peripheral blood, taken on day 0 of AZD1222 vaccination. These receptors were collected from an adult in good health. The CDR3 runs from the conserved cysteine through the conserved F or W. A D gene is named only where the DNA matches it firmly. Rows may omit the clone size; those that give it use once, few, many or a size class.

NA | 13 | NA | TRBJ2-7 | TRBV5-1 | CASSSRDSGEQYF | TGCGCCAGCAGCTCCCGGGACTCCGGCGAGCAGTACTTC
NA | 15 | NA | TRBJ2-3 | TRBV6-6 | CASSYGQDRGDTQYF | TGTGCCAGCAGTTACGGGCAGGATCGTGGAGATACGCAGTATTTT
TRBD2 | 17 | NA | TRBJ2-6 | TRBV20-1 | CSASETSGRSGANVLTF | TGCAGTGCTAGTGAGACTAGCGGGAGGTCTGGGGCCAACGTCCTGACTTTC
TRBD2 | 18 | once | TRBJ2-1 | TRBV9 | CASSVEVGLAGIYNEQFF | TGTGCCAGCAGCGTAGAGGTGGGACTAGCGGGGATCTACAATGAGCAGTTCTTC
NA | 14 | NA | TRBJ2-4 | TRBV27 | CASSLRPQGGIQYF | TGTGCCAGCTCTTTGAGGCCCCAAGGAGGCATTCAGTACTTC
NA | 15 | NA | TRBJ1-5 | TRBV3-1/TRBV3-2 | CASSQDSTANQPQHF | TGTGCCAGCAGCCAAGATTCGACAGCTAATCAGCCCCAGCATTTT
NA | 12 | NA | TRBJ1-2 | TRBV11-2 | CASSLAGYGYTF | TGTGCCAGCAGCTTAGCAGGGTATGGCTACACCTTC
NA | 14 | NA | TRBJ1-6 | TRBV3-1/TRBV3-2 | CASSQDYSNSPLHF | TGTGCCAGCAGCCAAGATTACAGCAATTCACCCCTCCACTTT
NA | 14 | NA | TRBJ1-1 | TRBV7-2 | CASSVSQVNTEAFF | TGTGCCAGCAGCGTCTCGCAGGTGAACACTGAAGCTTTCTTT
NA | 13 | NA | TRBJ1-2 | TRBV5-4 | CASSSGGTYGYTF | TGTGCCAGCAGCTCGGGGGGAACCTATGGCTACACCTTC
NA | 14 | NA | TRBJ1-5 | TRBV25-1 | CASMAWGVGQPQHF | TGTGCCAGTATGGCCTGGGGGGTAGGTCAGCCCCAGCATTTT
NA | 15 | NA | TRBJ1-6 | TRBV21-1 | CASSHRDRGYSPLHF | TGTGCCAGCAGCCACCGGGACAGGGGTTACTCACCCCTCCACTTT
NA | 11 | NA | TRBJ1-4 | TRBV5-6 | CASSLPWKLFF | TGTGCCAGCAGCTTGCCGTGGAAACTGTTTTTT
NA | 16 | NA | TRBJ2-1 | TRBV24-1 | CATSDGTASSYNEQFF | TGTGCCACCAGTGATGGGACTGCTAGCTCCTACAATGAGCAGTTCTTC
NA | 15 | NA | TRBJ2-3 | TRBV5-4 | CASSPDTPSTDTQYF | TGTGCCAGCAGCCCGGACACGCCTAGCACAGATACGCAGTATTTT
NA | 16 | few | TRBJ2-1 | TRBV4-1 | CASSRNPTDSYNEQFF | TGCGCCAGCAGCCGAAACCCGACAGATTCCTACAATGAGCAGTTCTTC
NA | 15 | NA | TRBJ1-3 | TRBV3-1/TRBV3-2 | CASSQDLASGNTIYF | TGTGCCAGCAGCCAAGATCTGGCAAGTGGAAACACCATATATTTT
NA | 12 | NA | TRBJ1-2 | TRBV2 | CASSAGAGGYTF | TGTGCCAGCAGTGCAGGGGCCGGGGGCTACACCTTC
NA | 11 | NA | TRBJ2-7 | TRBV5-1 | CASSLGYEQYF | TGCGCCAGCAGCTTGGGCTACGAGCAGTACTTC
NA | 16 | NA | TRBJ2-7 | TRBV15 | CATSRGLRGSSYEQYF | TGTGCCACCAGCAGAGGGTTAAGAGGGAGCTCCTACGAGCAGTACTTC
NA | 15 | NA | TRBJ1-2 | TRBV3-1/TRBV3-2 | CASSQSGTPNYGYTF | TGTGCCAGCAGCCAGTCCGGGACACCCAACTATGGCTACACCTTC
NA | 13 | NA | TRBJ2-7 | TRBV5-1 | CASRRSGTYEQYF | TGCGCCAGCAGACGTTCCGGGACCTACGAGCAGTACTTC
NA | 14 | NA | TRBJ1-5 | TRBV19 | CASSVFSNNQPQHF | TGTGCCAGTAGTGTCTTTTCCAACAATCAGCCCCAGCATTTT
NA | 15 | NA | TRBJ2-5 | TRBV25-1 | CASTLNRGGAETQYF | TGTGCCAGCACCCTTAACAGGGGGGGCGCGGAGACCCAGTACTTC
TRBD1 | 13 | NA | TRBJ1-2 | TRBV29-1 | CSVGTGANYGYTF | TGCAGCGTTGGGACAGGGGCTAACTATGGCTACACCTTC
TRBD1 | 15 | NA | TRBJ1-3 | TRBV5-1 | CASSPEDRRGNTIYF | TGCGCCAGCAGCCCCGAGGACAGGAGAGGAAACACCATATATTTT
NA | 14 | NA | TRBJ1-2 | TRBV5-4 | CASGPRDTRYGYTF | TGTGCCAGCGGTCCTCGGGACACCCGCTATGGCTACACCTTC
NA | 17 | once | TRBJ1-5 | TRBV12-5 | CASGITGVPVSNQPQHF | TGTGCTAGTGGCATAACCGGGGTTCCCGTTAGCAATCAGCCCCAGCATTTT
NA | 14 | NA | TRBJ2-7 | TRBV5-1 | CASSPNGDAYEQYF | TGCGCCAGCAGTCCTAACGGGGACGCCTACGAGCAGTACTTC
NA | 13 | NA | TRBJ1-2 | TRBV7-2 | CASSRDGIRGYTF | TGTGCCAGCAGCCGGGACGGCATTAGGGGCTACACCTTC
TRBD1 | 16 | NA | TRBJ2-6 | TRBV4-1 | CASSQGQGSGANVLTF | TGCGCCAGCAGCCAAGGACAGGGGAGCGGGGCCAACGTCCTGACTTTC
NA | 11 | NA | TRBJ2-1 | TRBV11-2 | CASSLETEQFF | TGTGCCAGCAGCTTGGAGACTGAGCAGTTCTTC
TRBD2 | 15 | NA | TRBJ2-2 | TRBV7-9 | CASSVASGNTGELFF | TGTGCCAGCAGCGTTGCTAGCGGTAACACCGGGGAGCTGTTTTTT